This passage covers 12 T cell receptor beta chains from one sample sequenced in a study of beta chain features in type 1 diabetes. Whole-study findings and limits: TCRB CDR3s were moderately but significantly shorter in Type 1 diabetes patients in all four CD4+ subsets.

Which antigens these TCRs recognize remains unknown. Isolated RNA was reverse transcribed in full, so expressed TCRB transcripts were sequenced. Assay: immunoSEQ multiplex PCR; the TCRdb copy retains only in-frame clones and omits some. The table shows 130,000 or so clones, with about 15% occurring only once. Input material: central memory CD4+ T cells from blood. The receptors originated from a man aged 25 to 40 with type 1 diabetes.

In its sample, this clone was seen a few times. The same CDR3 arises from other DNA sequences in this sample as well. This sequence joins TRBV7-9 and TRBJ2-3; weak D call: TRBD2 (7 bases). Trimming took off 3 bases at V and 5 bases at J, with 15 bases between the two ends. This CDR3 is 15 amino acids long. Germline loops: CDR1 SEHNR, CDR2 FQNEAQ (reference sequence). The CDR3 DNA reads TGTGCCAGCAGCTTGCGCCTGGGAGGGGGAGATACGCAGTATTTT. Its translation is CASSLRLGGGDTQYF.

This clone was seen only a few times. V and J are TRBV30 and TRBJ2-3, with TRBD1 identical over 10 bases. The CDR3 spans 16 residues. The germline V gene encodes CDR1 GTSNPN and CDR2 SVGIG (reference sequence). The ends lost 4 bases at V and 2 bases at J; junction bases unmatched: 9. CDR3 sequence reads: CAWTGLGQGVTDTQYF. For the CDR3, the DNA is TGTGCCTGGACCGGCCTAGGACAGGGGGTCACAGATACGCAGTATTTT.

CDR3 sequence: CASSRFAPGTEGNTIYF. In DNA, the CDR3 is TGCGCCAGCAGCCGCTTTGCCCCCGGGACGGAAGGAAACACCATATATTTT. The chain joins TRBV4-3 to TRBJ1-3, with D possibly matching TRBD1 (5 bases). Trimming shortened V by 4 bases and J by 4 bases, and 20 bases separated the two germline ends. The length of the CDR3 is 17 residues. CDR1 LGHNA and CDR2 YSLEER come from the germline V gene.

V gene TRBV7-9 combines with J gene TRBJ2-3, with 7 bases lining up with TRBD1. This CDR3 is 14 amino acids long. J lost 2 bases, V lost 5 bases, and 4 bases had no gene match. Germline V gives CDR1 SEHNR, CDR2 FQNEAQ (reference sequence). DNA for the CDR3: TGTGCCAGCAGCCTTGACAGGGACACAGATACGCAGTATTTT. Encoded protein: CASSLDRDTDTQYF.

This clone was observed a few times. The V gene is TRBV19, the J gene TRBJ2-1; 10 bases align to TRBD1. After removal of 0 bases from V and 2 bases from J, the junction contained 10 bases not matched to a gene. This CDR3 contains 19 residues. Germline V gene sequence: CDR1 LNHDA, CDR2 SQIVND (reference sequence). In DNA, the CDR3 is TGTGCCAGTAGTATAGACCACCGACGGACAGGGGGGACCTACAATGAGCAGTTCTTC. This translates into CASSIDHRRTGGTYNEQFF.

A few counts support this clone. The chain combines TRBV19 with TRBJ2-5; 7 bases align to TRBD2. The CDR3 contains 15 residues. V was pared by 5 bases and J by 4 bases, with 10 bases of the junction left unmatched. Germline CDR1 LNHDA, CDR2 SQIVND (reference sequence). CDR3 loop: CASSPFRGEGETQYF. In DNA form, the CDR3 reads TGTGCCAGTAGTCCCTTTAGAGGGGAGGGAGAGACCCAGTACTTC.

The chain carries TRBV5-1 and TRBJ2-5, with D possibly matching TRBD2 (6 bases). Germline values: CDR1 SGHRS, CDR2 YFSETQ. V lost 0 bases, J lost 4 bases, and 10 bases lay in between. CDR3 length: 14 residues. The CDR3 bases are TGCGCCAGCAGCTTGGGCGGGACCGCAGAGACCCAGTACTTC. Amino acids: CASSLGGTAETQYF.

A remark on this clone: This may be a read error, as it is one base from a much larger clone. The CDR3 DNA reads TGTGCCAGCAGCCCCCAAGAGACCCAGTACTTC. This gives the protein CASSPQETQYF. The chain joins TRBV7-3 to TRBJ2-5; D is unresolved. CDR3 length: 11 amino acids. The V end was cut by 5 bases, the J end by 1 base, with 2 bases between. Germline V CDR1 and CDR2: SGHTA, FQGTGA. Together with reference TRBV7-3 and TRBJ2-5, the CDR3 gives the full variable domain: GAGVSQTPSNKVTEKGKYVELRCDPISGHTALYWYRQSLGQGPEFLIYFQGTGAADDSGLPNDRFFAVRPEGSVSTLKIQRTERGDSAVYLCASSPQETQYFGPGTRLLVL.

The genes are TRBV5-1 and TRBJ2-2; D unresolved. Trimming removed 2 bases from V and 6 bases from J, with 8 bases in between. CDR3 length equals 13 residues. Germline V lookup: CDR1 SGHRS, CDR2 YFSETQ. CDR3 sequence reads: CASSFRLSGELFF. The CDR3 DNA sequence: TGCGCCAGCAGCTTTCGACTGTCCGGGGAGCTGTTTTTT. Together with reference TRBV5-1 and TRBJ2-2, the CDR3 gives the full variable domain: KAGVTQTPRYLIKTRGQQVTLSCSPISGHRSVSWYQQTPGQGLQFLFEYFSETQRNKGNFPGRFSGRQFSNSRSEMNVSTLELGDSALYLCASSFRLSGELFFGEGSRLTVL.

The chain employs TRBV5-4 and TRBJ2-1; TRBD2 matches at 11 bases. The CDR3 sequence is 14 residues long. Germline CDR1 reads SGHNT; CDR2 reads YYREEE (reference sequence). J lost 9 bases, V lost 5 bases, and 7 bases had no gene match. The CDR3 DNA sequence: TGTGCCAGCAGGCTTCTCGGGACTAGCGGTGAGCAGTTCTTC. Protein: CASRLLGTSGEQFF.

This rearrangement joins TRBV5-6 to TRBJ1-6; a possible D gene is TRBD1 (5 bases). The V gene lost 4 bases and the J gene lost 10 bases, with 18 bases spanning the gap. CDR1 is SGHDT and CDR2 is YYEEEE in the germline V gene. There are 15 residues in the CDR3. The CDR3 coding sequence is TGTGCCAGCAGCAAACTCCAGGGTCTGCGCTCACCCCTCCACTTT. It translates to CASSKLQGLRSPLHF. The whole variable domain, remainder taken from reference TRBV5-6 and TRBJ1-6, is DAGVTQSPTHLIKTRGQQVTLRCSPKSGHDTVSWYQQALGQGPQFIFQYYEEEERQRGNFPDRFSGHQFPNYSSELNVNALLLGDSALYLCASSKLQGLRSPLHFGNGTRLTVT.

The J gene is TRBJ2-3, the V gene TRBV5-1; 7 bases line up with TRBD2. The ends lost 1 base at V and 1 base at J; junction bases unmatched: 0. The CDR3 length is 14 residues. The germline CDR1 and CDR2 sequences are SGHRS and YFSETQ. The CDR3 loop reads CASSLTSGTDTQYF. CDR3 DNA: TGCGCCAGCAGCTTGACTAGCGGCACAGATACGCAGTATTTT.